This is a list of T cell receptor beta chains from one sample in a study of blood T cell repertoires in COVID-19. Sequencing was performed with immunoSEQ multiplex PCR; in TCRdb, only in-frame clones are kept and a portion is missing. The table has approximately 50,000 clones, around 86% seen once. Input material: peripheral blood. These receptor sequences come from a human donor in a cohort sampled during active COVID-19. CDR3s include the opening cysteine and the closing phenylalanine or tryptophan. A D gene is named only where the DNA matches it firmly. The size of a clone is reported for some rows only, either as once, few or many, or as a class for expanded clones.

v_call,j_call,clone_size,d_call,cdr3_nt,cdr3_aa
TRBV19,TRBJ1-5,NA,NA,TGTGCCAGTAGTATATTCCGGTTGAGGGCTCGGAATCAGCCCCAGCATTTT,CASSIFRLRARNQPQHF
TRBV30,TRBJ1-2,NA,NA,TGTGCCTGGAGTGTACTAAGGGGAGGGAATGGCTACACCTTC,CAWSVLRGGNGYTF
TRBV18,TRBJ2-2,NA,NA,TGTGCCAGCTCACCAAGCGGATCCACCGGGGAGCTGTTTTTT,CASSPSGSTGELFF
TRBV4-2,TRBJ1-5,NA,TRBD1,TGTGCCAGCAGCCAACCCGACAGGGTGGATCAGCCCCAGCATTTT,CASSQPDRVDQPQHF
TRBV29-1,TRBJ1-1,NA,NA,TGCAGCGTTGTCGGCGGGAGTGAAGCTTTCTTT,CSVVGGSEAFF
TRBV5-6,TRBJ2-7,few,NA,TGTGCCAGCAGCTTGGCCGTGGCGCGAGGCTACGAGCAGTACTTC,CASSLAVARGYEQYF
TRBV5-1,TRBJ1-4,once,NA,TGCGCCAGCAGCCCGGGGCAGGGGAATGAAAAACTGTTTTTT,CASSPGQGNEKLFF
TRBV5-1,TRBJ2-2,NA,NA,TGCGCCAGCAGCTTGGGGCAGGGTATCCCCGGGGAGCTGTTTTTT,CASSLGQGIPGELFF
TRBV4-3,TRBJ1-1,NA,TRBD1,TGCGCCAGCAGCCCAAAGGGGGCGCGCACTGAAGCTTTCTTT,CASSPKGARTEAFF
TRBV29-1,TRBJ2-7,NA,TRBD1,TGCAGCGTTCGGACAGGGCTGACCTACGAGCAGTACTTC,CSVRTGLTYEQYF
TRBV3-1/TRBV3-2,TRBJ2-3,NA,NA,TGTGCCAGCAGCCAATTAGCGCGCACAGATACGCAGTATTTT,CASSQLARTDTQYF
TRBV11-2,TRBJ1-1,NA,TRBD1,TGTGCCAGCAGCAGAACGGACAGGGGGACTGAAGCTTTCTTT,CASSRTDRGTEAFF
TRBV2,TRBJ2-1,NA,TRBD2,TGTGCCAGCAAGCGGGAGGGGGATGAGCAGTTCTTC,CASKREGDEQFF
TRBV19,TRBJ2-7,NA,NA,TGTGCCAGTAGAAATGGGCCTTCCAGGGTCTTCGAGCAGTACTTC,CASRNGPSRVFEQYF
TRBV18,TRBJ2-7,NA,TRBD1,TGTGCCAGCTCACCCCCCACGGGACAGGGGTTCTACGAGCAGTACTTC,CASSPPTGQGFYEQYF
TRBV2,TRBJ2-2,NA,NA,TGTGCCAGCAGTGAAATTCGCACTAGCACCGGGGAGCTGTTTTTT,CASSEIRTSTGELFF
TRBV5-6,TRBJ2-1,NA,NA,TGTGCCAGCAGCTTGGGCGGGACTCCCTACAATGAGCAGTTCTTC,CASSLGGTPYNEQFF
TRBV9,TRBJ2-1,NA,NA,TGTGCCAGCGGTAGCGGCTCCTACAATGAGCAGTTCTTC,CASGSGSYNEQFF
TRBV19,TRBJ1-4,NA,NA,TGTGCCAGTGCAGACAGAACCAATGAAAAACTGTTTTTT,CASADRTNEKLFF
TRBV11-2,TRBJ1-1,NA,TRBD1,TGTGCCAGCAGCTTTGACAGGGAGAACACTGAAGCTTTCTTT,CASSFDRENTEAFF
TRBV3-1/TRBV3-2,TRBJ1-5,few,NA,TGTGCCAGCAGCCAAGAGGCCAGGGGCAATCAGCCCCAGCATTTT,CASSQEARGNQPQHF
TRBV10-3,TRBJ1-1,NA,TRBD1,TGTGCCATCAGTCGACAGGGGAGGAGCACTGAAGCTTTCTTT,CAISRQGRSTEAFF
TRBV7-2,TRBJ2-5,NA,TRBD2,TGTGCCAGCAGCTTCGCGGGAGGGCGTCAAGAGACCCAGTACTTC,CASSFAGGRQETQYF
TRBV6-5,TRBJ1-1,NA,NA,TGTGCCAGCCTCCTTACAGCGAACACTGAAGCTTTCTTT,CASLLTANTEAFF
TRBV25-1,TRBJ2-1,NA,NA,TGTGCCAGCATCTCTAGCCCCGGAACATACAATGAGCAGTTCTTC,CASISSPGTYNEQFF
TRBV7-8,TRBJ1-2,NA,TRBD1,TGTGCCAGCAGCTTAGCGGGACAGGGATTTGATGGCTACACCTTC,CASSLAGQGFDGYTF
TRBV6-5,TRBJ1-2,NA,TRBD1,TGTGCCAGCAGCGACAGGGATAGGGGCTACACCTTC,CASSDRDRGYTF
TRBV7-2,TRBJ1-6,NA,TRBD1,TGTGCCAGCAGCTTCACTCGGACAGGGGGGAATTCACCCCTCCACTTT,CASSFTRTGGNSPLHF
TRBV7-2,TRBJ2-7,NA,TRBD1,TGTGCCAGCAGCTACGGGACAGACATAACCTACGAGCAGTACTTC,CASSYGTDITYEQYF
TRBV2,TRBJ2-5,NA,TRBD2,TGTGCCAGCAGTGAAGGGGGGGGAAAGACCCAGTACTTC,CASSEGGGKTQYF
TRBV19,TRBJ1-4,NA,TRBD1,TGTGCCAGTAGTAGCACAGGGGGCGCATATGAAAAACTGTTTTTT,CASSSTGGAYEKLFF
TRBV5-4,TRBJ2-1,NA,TRBD2,TGTGCCAGCAGCTTCCCGGGACTAGCGAACAATGAGCAGTTCTTC,CASSFPGLANNEQFF
TRBV21-1,TRBJ2-7,NA,NA,TGTGCCAGCAGCAAAGGGCCCAGGGCCCCCTACGAGCAGTACTTC,CASSKGPRAPYEQYF
TRBV20-1,TRBJ2-7,NA,NA,TGCAGTGCTAGGTATGGGGAGGAGCAGTACTTC,CSARYGEEQYF
TRBV5-1,TRBJ2-5,NA,TRBD2,TGCGCCAGCAGCCGCGGACTAGCGGGAGACCAAGAGACCCAGTACTTC,CASSRGLAGDQETQYF
TRBV2,TRBJ1-2,NA,NA,TGTGCCAGCAGTGATCGACGTATAGGGGATGGCTACACCTTC,CASSDRRIGDGYTF
TRBV7-9,TRBJ2-3,NA,NA,TGTGCCAGCAGCTTAGAGGGGGGCACAGATACGCAGTATTTT,CASSLEGGTDTQYF
TRBV5-4,TRBJ1-1,NA,NA,TGTGCCAGCAGCTTGGACAGAATGAACACTGAAGCTTTCTTT,CASSLDRMNTEAFF
TRBV6-1,TRBJ2-5,NA,TRBD1,TGTGCCAGCAGTGAAGCGCTTGGGACAGGGGTGGAGACCCAGTACTTC,CASSEALGTGVETQYF
TRBV7-8,TRBJ2-1,NA,TRBD2,TGTGCCAGCAGCTTAGCGGGGACTAGCGGGTATGATGAGCAGTTCTTC,CASSLAGTSGYDEQFF
TRBV4-2,TRBJ2-7,few,NA,TGTGCCAGCAGCCAACCCATCACAGGGAACTTACCCTACGAGCAGTACTTC,CASSQPITGNLPYEQYF